This T cell receptor beta chain derives from a study of shared clonotypes between healthy human individuals (dated by TCRdb to the early 2020s). For the wider study: A couple of women and a few men aged 18 to 49 years were included in the cohort. Per donor, three plates each were used for CD4 naive and CD4 memory, two for CD8 naive, and one for CD8 memory. To estimate repertoire size and how much clonotype sharing occurs between individuals, the study deeply sequenced the blood TCR repertoires of 4 to 6 healthy adults. Libraries were prepared and TCR repertoires were sequenced by different laboratories using diverse techniques, in order to increase sequencing depth and limit assay-specific biases. Leukapheresis yielded between about 0.85 and 10 billion PBMCs per donor. Overall results and qualifications from the work: Clonotypes shared by all four sorted-subset donors showed higher generation probabilities than non-shared clonotypes. Rarefaction of sorted-subset datasets indicated incomplete sequencing despite the large sequencing depth. Because the study included a small number of donors, the genetic and exposure-history diversity represented was limited. Naive subsets generally had larger estimated clonotype richness than memory subsets did. Sampling was restricted to blood, and TCR repertoires in tissues likely differ from the TCR repertoires found in blood. Across four donors, 4.5% to 6.5% of naive CD4, approximately 3.5% of naive CD8, 2.3% of memory CD4, and 0.4% to 0.45% of memory CD8 clonotypes were shared. Pairwise subsampling indicated that sequencing depth was expected to affect the degree of clonotype sharing among donors.

Using the deep immunoSEQ assay, TCR CDR3 regions were amplified from genomic DNA by multiplex PCR. Extracted genomic DNA from each cell subset was distributed evenly across all wells of several immunoSEQ 96-well plates, and each plate was treated as a replicate. For sorted subsets, each replicate PCR was loaded with approximately 200 ng genomic DNA, equivalent to 30,000 to 35,000 T cell genomes. Purified libraries were quantified with a Qubit 3.0 fluorometer, sized on a Bioanalyzer 2100, and re-quantified with the KAPA Library Quantification kit. Each immunoSEQ 96-well plate was sequenced on its own single-read 150-cycle Illumina NextSeq 550 flow cell. As for the authors' bioinformatics: Because the immunoSEQ output held only junctional sequences and lacked quality scores, the filtering could not match the filtering applied to full-length reads. Sequences were annotated with PyIR, a Python wrapper for IgBLAST v1.9, and V/J genes and CDR3 were assigned using IMGT germline references. Reads were removed for weak V/J assignments (E-value above 1e-6), missing CDR3, stop codons, out-of-frame junctions, or ambiguous translated residues. A V3J clonotype was defined by an identical inferred V gene, J gene, and CDR3 amino acid sequence. To compute the percentage overlap between repertoires, the number of shared unique clonotypes was divided by the size of the smaller repertoire. Three approaches were used to assess repertoire richness: RTK rarefaction, the Chao1 estimator, and Recon v2.1 estimates of unobserved clonotypes. Generation probabilities for all TCRbeta clonotypes obtained by the gDNA method from a handful of donors were computed using OLGA. This immuneACCESS table, as held by TCRdb, lists in-frame sequences with V and J called but not all clones. Of the missing ones, under half trace to an unresolved V gene in checked studies; the others have no known cause. The V and J calls and clone size come from that table; D and trimming were worked out from the DNA. The sample table lists more than 1 million clones, 70% to 80% of them with a count of one. In total, the top ten clones hold about 0.52% of the sample.

V and J are truncated by 7 bases and 5 bases respectively, leaving an intervening sequence of 9 bases. CDR1 and CDR2 are drawn from the germline V gene (reference sequence): DFQATT, SNEGSKA. The CDR3 has 11 amino acids, counting the end cysteine and phenylalanine. Only CDR3 DNA remains: 33 bases, in frame from the first base. On this clone itself: Its antigen has not been determined. Base qualities are not provided; no much larger clone lies one nucleotide away.

Healthy HIV-negative adults with no recently reported acute infections or vaccinations were included as donors. Every donor was a Caucasian adult living in Nashville, Tennessee, USA. CD4+ T cells were enriched by magnetic negative selection; naive cells were then positively selected on CD45RA, and the negative fraction formed the memory subset. Blood was obtained by leukapheresis, after which PBMCs were separated by Ficoll-Histopaque density gradient centrifugation and cryopreserved in liquid nitrogen vapor phase. Purity and quantity of every magnetically sorted T cell population were checked by analytical flow cytometry. Genomic DNA was isolated from every sorted fraction and measured by UV absorbance on a Nanodrop 2000c.

Sample: memory CD4+ T cells from PBMCs. The intended sense of this specimen's cell subset or site label: CD45RA-negative fraction. The TCR comes from a man between 18 and 35 years old in good health. Some clones in this sample may be carry-over from other donors' samples. The chain is made from TRBV20-1 and TRBJ2-4; the D gene is not confidently resolved. For the CDR3, the sequence is CSVLYENIQYF. At the DNA level, the sequence is TGCAGTGTCCTGTACGAAAACATTCAGTACTTC.